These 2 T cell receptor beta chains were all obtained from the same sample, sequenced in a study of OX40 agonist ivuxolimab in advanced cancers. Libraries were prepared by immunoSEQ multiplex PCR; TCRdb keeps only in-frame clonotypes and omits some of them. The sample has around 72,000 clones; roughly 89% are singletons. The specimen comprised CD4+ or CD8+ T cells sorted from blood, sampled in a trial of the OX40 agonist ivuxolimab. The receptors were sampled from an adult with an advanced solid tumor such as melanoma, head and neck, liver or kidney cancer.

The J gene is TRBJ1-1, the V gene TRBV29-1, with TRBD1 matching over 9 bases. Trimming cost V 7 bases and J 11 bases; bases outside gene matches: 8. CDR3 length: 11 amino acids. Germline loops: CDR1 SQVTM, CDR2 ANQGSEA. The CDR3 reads CSGHRGQSAFF. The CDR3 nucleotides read TGCAGCGGCCACAGGGGGCAATCGGCTTTCTTT.

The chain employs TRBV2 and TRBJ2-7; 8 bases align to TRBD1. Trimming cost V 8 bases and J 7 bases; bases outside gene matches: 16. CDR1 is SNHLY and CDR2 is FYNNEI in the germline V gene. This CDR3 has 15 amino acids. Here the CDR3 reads CASYRSGTGWGEQYF. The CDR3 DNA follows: TGTGCCAGCTATCGATCCGGGACAGGCTGGGGGGAGCAGTACTTC.